This is a list of T cell receptor beta chains from one sample in a study of blood T cell repertoires in COVID-19. The table came from immunoSEQ multiplex PCR; TCRdb's copy has only in-frame clones and leaves some out. The sample holds roughly 230,000 clones; more than 80% are singletons and the top ten take around 5.5%. The sequencing input was peripheral blood. All receptors come from a human donor in a cohort sampled during active COVID-19. Each CDR3 is given with its conserved first and last residue. D genes are given only for firm matches. Some rows mark clone size as missing; the rest say once, few, many or name a class of expanded clone.

j_gene | d_gene | abundance | v_gene | CDR3aa | CDR3nt
TRBJ2-2 | . | . | TRBV9 | CASSVEQTDTGELFF | TGTGCCAGCAGCGTAGAACAGACAGACACCGGGGAGCTGTTTTTT
TRBJ1-5 | . | . | TRBV12-3/TRBV12-4 | CASSRDVQPQHF | TGTGCCAGCAGCCGGGATGTCCAGCCCCAGCATTTT
TRBJ1-5 | . | . | TRBV29-1 | CSVQTDLSNQPQHF | TGCAGCGTACAGACCGATCTTAGCAATCAGCCCCAGCATTTT
TRBJ2-3 | TRBD1 | . | TRBV28 | CASSLWDRVRIDTQYF | TGTGCCAGCAGTTTATGGGACAGGGTAAGGATAGATACGCAGTATTTT
TRBJ1-1 | . | . | TRBV7-2 | CASTPIQNTEAFF | TGTGCCAGTACGCCTATTCAGAACACTGAAGCTTTCTTT
TRBJ2-7 | . | . | TRBV6-5 | CASKDTSYEQYF | TGTGCCAGCAAGGACACCTCCTACGAGCAGTACTTC
TRBJ2-7 | TRBD1 | . | TRBV30 | CAWSVLKQGGRYEQYF | TGTGCCTGGAGTGTACTGAAACAGGGGGGTAGGTACGAGCAGTACTTC
TRBJ1-4 | . | . | TRBV7-9 | CASSIDTSPKEGYEKLFF | TGTGCCAGCAGCATCGACACATCGCCGAAGGAGGGTTATGAAAAACTGTTTTTT
TRBJ2-5 | . | . | TRBV18 | CASSLQEGLQETQYF | TGTGCCAGCTCACTCCAGGAGGGGTTGCAAGAGACCCAGTACTTC
TRBJ1-2 | . | few | TRBV5-4 | CASSSGAHGYTF | TGTGCCAGCAGTTCAGGGGCACATGGCTACACCTTC
TRBJ2-3 | . | . | TRBV5-1 | CASSSELSGDTQYF | TGCGCCAGCAGCTCGGAACTATCTGGGGATACGCAGTATTTT
TRBJ2-3 | TRBD1 | . | TRBV5-1 | CASSREGAGTDTQYF | TGCGCCAGCAGCCGAGAGGGGGCCGGCACAGATACGCAGTATTTT
TRBJ2-3 | . | . | TRBV5-4 | CASSLRAASAGDTQYF | TGTGCCAGCAGCTTGAGGGCGGCTAGCGCAGGAGATACGCAGTATTTT
TRBJ2-3 | . | . | TRBV3-1/TRBV3-2 | CASSPARATDTQYF | TGTGCCAGCAGCCCAGCGAGGGCCACAGATACGCAGTATTTT
TRBJ2-7 | TRBD1 | . | TRBV29-1 | CSVETGGDEQYF | TGCAGCGTTGAGACAGGGGGCGACGAGCAGTACTTC
TRBJ1-1 | . | . | TRBV5-6 | CASSLVSRDTEAFF | TGTGCCAGCAGCTTGGTATCCAGGGACACTGAAGCTTTCTTT
TRBJ2-4 | . | . | TRBV12-3/TRBV12-4 | CASSFGGKNIQYF | TGTGCCAGCAGTTTCGGAGGCAAAAACATTCAGTACTTC
TRBJ2-7 | . | . | TRBV7-2 | CASSWGSGDRYF | TGTGCCAGCAGCTGGGGTTCGGGGGATCGGTACTTC
TRBJ2-3 | TRBD2 | . | TRBV18 | CASTTTSGGQDTQYF | TGTGCCAGCACGACGACTAGCGGGGGGCAAGATACGCAGTATTTT
TRBJ2-1 | TRBD1 | . | TRBV18 | CASSPYRDRDYNEQFF | TGTGCCAGCTCACCCTACCGGGACAGAGACTACAATGAGCAGTTCTTC
TRBJ2-4 | TRBD1 | . | TRBV6-4 | CASSRGTGRNWAKNIQYF | TGTGCCAGCAGTCGGGGGACAGGGAGAAATTGGGCCAAAAACATTCAGTACTTC
TRBJ2-3 | TRBD2 | . | TRBV19 | CASTRAGGVGDTQYF | TGTGCCAGTACCCGAGCGGGGGGAGTAGGAGATACGCAGTATTTT
TRBJ1-6 | . | many | TRBV11-2 | CASSLGLSPDSPLHF | TGTGCCAGCAGCTTAGGACTGAGCCCCGACTCACCCCTCCACTTT
TRBJ2-3 | TRBD1 | . | TRBV19 | CASSRGTGGFTDTQYF | TGTGCCAGTAGTCGTGGGACAGGGGGGTTCACAGATACGCAGTATTTT
TRBJ2-7 | TRBD1 | . | TRBV5-1 | CASSLGDRGFEQYF | TGCGCCAGCAGCTTGGGGGACAGGGGGTTCGAGCAGTACTTC
TRBJ1-4 | TRBD1 | . | TRBV28 | CASTGVTNEKLFF | TGTGCCAGTACAGGGGTCACTAATGAAAAACTGTTTTTT
TRBJ1-4 | TRBD1 | . | TRBV19 | CASSRQGNEKLFF | TGTGCCAGTAGTCGACAGGGGAACGAAAAACTGTTTTTT
TRBJ1-1 | . | . | TRBV2 | CASSYRVSDTEAFF | TGTGCCAGCAGTTACAGGGTATCAGACACTGAAGCTTTCTTT
TRBJ2-1 | TRBD2 | . | TRBV30 | CAWSPSAGGPRNEQFF | TGTGCCTGGAGTCCCTCTGCGGGGGGGCCACGCAATGAGCAGTTCTTC
TRBJ2-1 | TRBD1 | . | TRBV27 | CASNRQGSYNEQFF | TGTGCCAGCAATCGACAGGGCTCCTACAATGAGCAGTTCTTC
TRBJ2-1 | TRBD2 | . | TRBV5-4 | CASSPGGGSGWNEQFF | TGTGCCAGCAGCCCGGGGGGAGGCTCGGGGTGGAATGAGCAGTTCTTC
TRBJ2-5 | TRBD1 | few | TRBV19 | CASSIGQGEKKRETQYF | TGTGCCAGTAGTATAGGACAGGGGGAGAAGAAACGAGAGACCCAGTACTTC
TRBJ2-7 | . | . | TRBV6-4 | CAIKLSSYEQYF | TGTGCCATAAAGTTGAGCTCCTACGAGCAGTACTTC
TRBJ2-2 | . | . | TRBV29-1 | CSARGGQANTGELFF | TGCAGCGCCCGAGGCGGGCAAGCGAACACCGGGGAGCTGTTTTTT
TRBJ2-7 | TRBD2 | few | TRBV4-2 | CASSRLSRGGPYEQYF | TGTGCCAGCAGCCGTCTAAGTCGGGGGGGTCCTTACGAGCAGTACTTC